Listed here are 15 T cell receptor beta chains from one sample, sequenced in a study of tumor and adjacent non-tumor tissue in lung cancer. A modified ARM-PCR protocol with three rounds of nested PCR amplified TCRbeta. MiXCR was run by TCRdb on the multiplex PCR reads, yielding one entry per CDR3 protein. The sample holds approximately 100,000 distinct CDR3 sequences, more than 55% seen once. This sample's RNA came from whole unsorted tissue. Distant lung tissue was collected more than 3 cm away from the tumor edge. The material sequenced was distant non-tumor lung tissue. Receptors were obtained from a man younger than 40 with non-small cell lung cancer.

As regards this clonotype: An end of the junction does not agree with germline; a read error may underlie this. The chain links TRBV6-6 to TRBJ2-7, with D unresolved. This CDR3 contains 15 residues. The germline CDR1 and CDR2 sequences are MNHNY and SVGAGI (reference sequence). As DNA, the CDR3 is TGTGCTAGCAACCCCGGGCTCGAAGGCTCCTACGAGCAGTACTTC. Translating it yields CASNPGLEGSYEQYF.

With respect to this clonotype: One end of the junction fails to match germline, which may point to a read error. V usage is TRBV12-3 or TRBV12-4 and J usage is TRBJ2-1, with D perhaps matching TRBD1 or TRBD2 (5 bases each). CDR3 length equals 17 residues. Here the CDR3 reads CASREKTRDPKNNKQFF. The CDR3 nucleotides are TGTGCCAGCAGGGAAAAGACAAGGGACCCCAAAAACAATAAGCAGTTCTTC.

Concerning this clonotype itself: With a much larger clone just one base away, this may be a read error. The genes are TRBV12-3 or TRBV12-4 and TRBJ2-1; maybe TRBD2 (6 bases). The CDR3 runs to 19 residues. V was pared by 5 bases and J by 0 bases, with 23 bases between. DNA of the CDR3: TGTGCCAGCAGTCGCCGGTGGCTAGCGAGGGCTAGCTCCTACAATGAGCAGTTCTTC. Its translation: CASSRRWLARASSYNEQFF.

Notes on this clonotype: One end of the junction does not line up with germline, which may come from a read error. V usage is TRBV20-1 and J usage is TRBJ2-1; D is possibly TRBD2 (6 bases). The CDR3 runs to 14 residues. Germline CDR1 is DFQATT and CDR2 is SNEGSKA (reference sequence). The CDR3 reads CSDSTSLSYSEQFF. As DNA, the CDR3 is TGCAGTGACTCAACTAGCTTATCCTACAGTGAGCAGTTCTTC.

On this clonotype: Just one base apart from a much larger clone, this may be a read error. The CDR3 end shows no conserved phenylalanine or tryptophan, and so a read error is likely. V is TRBV6-5 and J is TRBJ1-1, with 10 positions matching TRBD1. Germline lookup yields CDR1 MNHEY and CDR2 SVGAGI. The CDR3 spans 15 residues. Germline trimming cut 7 bases from V and 0 bases from J; bases unmatched to any gene: 5. CDR3 loop: CASKGTGVMNTEAFI. For the CDR3, the DNA is TGTGCCAGCAAAGGGACAGGGGTCATGAACACTGAAGCTTTCATT.

The chain links TRBV13 to TRBJ2-7; a weak D match, TRBD2 (6 bases). The CDR3 spans 15 residues. CDR1 and CDR2 from the germline V gene are PRHDT and FYEKMQ (reference sequence). Trimming cost V 5 bases and J 0 bases, with 14 bases left between them. CDR3 amino acids: CASSVGTLHSYEQYF. CDR3 nucleotides: TGTGCCAGCAGCGTCGGGACTCTCCACTCCTACGAGCAGTACTTC.

On this clonotype: A junction boundary mismatches the germline segment, possibly from a read error. The rearrangement joins TRBV6-1 to TRBJ2-1, with D perhaps matching TRBD2 (5 bases). CDR1 and CDR2 from the germline V gene are MNHNS and SASEGT. This CDR3 contains 15 residues. The CDR3 nucleotides read TGTGCCACCAGTGAAGAAGGATGGAGGTACAATGAGCAGTTCTTC. It translates to CATSEEGWRYNEQFF.

V and J are TRBV5-4 and TRBJ2-3; 12 positions match TRBD2. CDR1 is SGHNT and CDR2 is YYREEE in the germline V gene (reference sequence). After removal of 3 bases from V and 1 base from J, the junction contained 3 bases not matched to a gene. This CDR3 spans 16 amino acids. The CDR3: CASSSRLAGGTDTQYF. CDR3 nucleotide sequence: TGTGCCAGCAGCTCCCGACTAGCGGGGGGCACAGATACGCAGTATTTT. Complete variable domain (other parts from reference TRBV5-4 and TRBJ2-3): ETGVTQSPTHLIKTRGQQVTLRCSSQSGHNTVSWYQQALGQGPQFIFQYYREEENGRGNFPPRFSGLQFPNYSSELNVNALELDDSALYLCASSSRLAGGTDTQYFGPGTRLTVL.

Comments on this clonotype: A read error may explain this, as a much larger clone is one base away. J is TRBJ2-5 and V is TRBV20-1; 10 bases are a match to TRBD2. The CDR3 has 14 amino acids. With 3 bases clipped from V and 8 bases from J, the junction kept 9 bases outside the gene matches. Germline CDR1 reads DFQATT; CDR2 reads SNEGSKA (reference sequence). The CDR3 bases are TGCAGTGCTAGTGGGGGACTAGCGCGAGCAACCCAGTACTTC. Amino acids: CSASGGLARATQYF.

In this sample, this clonotype turned up once. One junction end disagrees with the germline gene, perhaps due to a read error. This chain joins TRBV4-1 and TRBJ1-6; D call uncertain. Per the germline V gene, CDR1 is MGHRA and CDR2 is YSYEKL. The CDR3 totals 15 residues. DNA for the CDR3: TGCGCCAGCAGCCCCATTCCCCACGATAATTCACCCCTCCACTTC. The encoded protein is CASSPIPHDNSPLHF.

This clonotype was detected a few times. The DNA is left out, because the CDR3 cannot be placed on it with certainty; the CDR3 is given as TCRdb lists it. The genes are TRBV5-1 and TRBJ2-2; whether TRBD1, the table's D call, matches the DNA was not checked. The germline gives CDR1 SGHRS, CDR2 YFSETQ. 18 amino acids form the CDR3, both terminal residues included. The CDR3 sequence is CASSLVGQGSWNAGELFF.

V is TRBV29-1 and J is TRBJ2-2; D is possibly TRBD2 (7 bases). CDR3 length: 15 residues. Deletions cut 8 bases from V and 0 bases from J, with 16 bases between. Per germline, CDR1 SQVTM and CDR2 ANQGSEA. As DNA, the CDR3 is TGCAGCATTGGGGGGGCGTATTCGAACACCGGGGAGCTGTTTTTT. Translated: CSIGGAYSNTGELFF.

The J gene is TRBJ2-7, the V gene TRBV5-1, with 11 bases lining up with TRBD2. The CDR3 consists of 14 residues. The ends lost 4 bases at V and 4 bases at J; junction bases unmatched: 4. Per the germline V gene, CDR1 is SGHRS and CDR2 is YFSETQ. CDR3 DNA sequence: TGCGCCAGCAGCAAAGGGACTAGCGGATACGAGCAGTACTTC. As protein: CASSKGTSGYEQYF.

This chain joins TRBV6-5 and TRBJ2-2; TRBD2 matches 7 bases. Unmatched junction bases numbered 6, after V lost 5 bases and J lost 3 bases. This CDR3 is built from 15 residues. From germline, CDR1 is MNHEY and CDR2 SVGAGI. This chain's CDR3 is CASSVGLPYTGELFF. The CDR3 bases are TGTGCCAGCAGTGTGGGACTACCATACACCGGGGAGCTGTTTTTT.

As concerns this clonotype: It may be a read error: a sequence one base away is much more abundant. The chain joins TRBV5-4 to TRBJ1-2; D remains ambiguous. CDR1 and CDR2 (germline): SGHNT, YYREEE (reference sequence). The CDR3 runs 14 residues. In nucleotides, the CDR3 is TGTGCCAGCAGCTTCTCAGCGGGTGACTATGGCTTCACCTTC. It codes for CASSFSAGDYGFTF.